The rows below give T cell receptor beta chains drawn from one sample of a study of a mutant IDH1 vaccine in newly diagnosed glioma. Here immunoSEQ multiplex PCR was the method, and the copy in TCRdb shows in-frame clones only, minus some. The data hold fewer than 55,000 clones, with roughly 79% observed a single time. For these receptors, no antigen is known. The sequencing used PBMCs, collected from a glioma patient whose treatment included an IDH1 peptide vaccine. The receptor source for this set is a woman aged 40 to 55 with glioma. Some clones in this sample may be carry-over from other donors' samples. Each CDR3 is given with its conserved first and last residue. The D gene is left open where the match is weak. Part of the rows lack a size; the others show once, few, many or a class for expanded clones.

v_call: TRBV18; d_call: -; j_call: TRBJ2-7; clone_size: -; cdr3_aa: CASSPGWQENYEQYF; cdr3_nt: TGTGCCAGCTCACCAGGCTGGCAGGAGAACTACGAGCAGTACTTC
v_call: TRBV11-2; d_call: -; j_call: TRBJ1-1; clone_size: once; cdr3_aa: CASSPWPGGENTEAFF; cdr3_nt: TGTGCCAGCAGCCCATGGCCGGGGGGCGAGAACACTGAAGCTTTCTTT
v_call: TRBV19; d_call: -; j_call: TRBJ1-1; clone_size: -; cdr3_aa: CASSIAPDGSNTEAFF; cdr3_nt: TGTGCCAGTAGTATAGCCCCCGACGGCAGTAACACTGAAGCTTTCTTT
v_call: TRBV2; d_call: -; j_call: TRBJ1-2; clone_size: -; cdr3_aa: CASRETADYGYTF; cdr3_nt: TGTGCCAGCAGAGAGACAGCGGACTATGGCTACACCTTC
v_call: TRBV5-1; d_call: -; j_call: TRBJ2-7; clone_size: -; cdr3_aa: CASNGDHYEQYF; cdr3_nt: TGCGCCAGCAATGGGGACCACTACGAGCAGTACTTC
v_call: TRBV7-8; d_call: -; j_call: TRBJ1-1; clone_size: few; cdr3_aa: CASSLSRMNTEAFF; cdr3_nt: TGTGCCAGCAGCTTGTCTCGGATGAACACTGAAGCTTTCTTT
v_call: TRBV20-1; d_call: -; j_call: TRBJ1-1; clone_size: -; cdr3_aa: CSASRVTEAFF; cdr3_nt: TGCAGTGCTAGCCGAGTGACTGAAGCTTTCTTT
v_call: TRBV7-2; d_call: -; j_call: TRBJ1-4; clone_size: -; cdr3_aa: CASSLNVWGQSEKLFF; cdr3_nt: TGTGCCAGCAGCTTAAATGTCTGGGGGCAAAGTGAAAAACTGTTTTTT
v_call: TRBV6-1; d_call: TRBD2; j_call: TRBJ2-1; clone_size: -; cdr3_aa: CASRQLAERPNEQFF; cdr3_nt: TGTGCCAGCCGCCAACTAGCGGAGAGGCCGAATGAGCAGTTCTTC
v_call: TRBV2; d_call: -; j_call: TRBJ2-1; clone_size: few; cdr3_aa: CASSPPPGPETTEQFF; cdr3_nt: TGTGCCAGCAGCCCACCCCCGGGACCGGAAACCACAGAGCAGTTCTTC
v_call: TRBV5-6; d_call: -; j_call: TRBJ2-1; clone_size: -; cdr3_aa: CASRKYNEQFF; cdr3_nt: TGTGCCAGCAGAAAATACAATGAGCAGTTCTTC
v_call: TRBV2; d_call: TRBD2; j_call: TRBJ2-1; clone_size: -; cdr3_aa: CASRALAGANEQFF; cdr3_nt: TGTGCCAGCAGGGCCCTAGCGGGGGCCAATGAGCAGTTCTTC
v_call: TRBV5-1; d_call: -; j_call: TRBJ2-1; clone_size: -; cdr3_aa: CASQLPGSSYNEQFF; cdr3_nt: TGCGCCAGCCAGCTGCCAGGCAGCTCCTACAATGAGCAGTTCTTC
v_call: TRBV6-6; d_call: -; j_call: TRBJ2-5; clone_size: -; cdr3_aa: CASSRRQSQETQYF; cdr3_nt: TGTGCCAGCAGCCGGAGACAATCCCAAGAGACCCAGTACTTC
v_call: TRBV4-1; d_call: -; j_call: TRBJ1-2; clone_size: -; cdr3_aa: CASSQEKLVGYTF; cdr3_nt: TGCGCCAGCAGCCAAGAGAAATTAGTCGGCTACACCTTC
v_call: TRBV6-4; d_call: -; j_call: TRBJ1-1; clone_size: -; cdr3_aa: CASSDSGGSEAFF; cdr3_nt: TGTGCCAGCAGTGACTCGGGAGGTTCTGAAGCTTTCTTT
v_call: TRBV19; d_call: -; j_call: TRBJ1-3; clone_size: -; cdr3_aa: CASAEGNTIYF; cdr3_nt: TGTGCCAGTGCAGAGGGAAACACCATATATTTT
v_call: TRBV10-2; d_call: TRBD2; j_call: TRBJ2-1; clone_size: -; cdr3_aa: CASSGKRGGGGNEQFF; cdr3_nt: TGCGCCAGCAGTGGGAAGCGGGGGGGCGGAGGGAATGAGCAGTTCTTC
v_call: TRBV10-3; d_call: TRBD1; j_call: TRBJ1-1; clone_size: medium-sized; cdr3_aa: CAISRGQGTEAFF; cdr3_nt: TGTGCCATCAGTCGGGGACAGGGCACTGAAGCTTTCTTT
v_call: TRBV9; d_call: -; j_call: TRBJ1-1; clone_size: -; cdr3_aa: CASSVDGLANTEAFF; cdr3_nt: TGTGCCAGCAGCGTAGACGGGCTGGCGAACACTGAAGCTTTCTTT
v_call: TRBV23-1; d_call: -; j_call: TRBJ2-2; clone_size: -; cdr3_aa: CASSQFGYTGELFF; cdr3_nt: TGCGCCAGCAGTCAATTCGGGTACACCGGGGAGCTGTTTTTT
v_call: TRBV6-5; d_call: -; j_call: TRBJ1-1; clone_size: -; cdr3_aa: CASSPGTGTEAFF; cdr3_nt: TGTGCCAGCAGCCCCGGGACCGGCACTGAAGCTTTCTTT
v_call: TRBV27; d_call: -; j_call: TRBJ2-6; clone_size: -; cdr3_aa: CASSLYPGANVLTF; cdr3_nt: TGTGCCAGCAGTTTATATCCTGGGGCCAACGTCCTGACTTTC
v_call: TRBV19; d_call: -; j_call: TRBJ1-4; clone_size: -; cdr3_aa: CASRPGTTNEKLFF; cdr3_nt: TGTGCCAGTCGCCCAGGGACAACTAATGAAAAACTGTTTTTT
v_call: TRBV5-8; d_call: -; j_call: TRBJ2-2; clone_size: -; cdr3_aa: CASSPTPGTGELFF; cdr3_nt: TGTGCCAGCAGCCCTACCCCGGGGACCGGGGAGCTGTTTTTT
v_call: TRBV18; d_call: -; j_call: TRBJ1-5; clone_size: -; cdr3_aa: CASSQTQGNNQPQHF; cdr3_nt: TGTGCCAGCTCTCAAACCCAGGGGAACAATCAGCCCCAGCATTTT
v_call: TRBV4-2; d_call: -; j_call: TRBJ2-2; clone_size: -; cdr3_aa: CASSPVGEPATGELFF; cdr3_nt: TGTGCCAGCAGCCCGGTGGGGGAACCTGCCACCGGGGAGCTGTTTTTT
v_call: TRBV19; d_call: -; j_call: TRBJ2-1; clone_size: -; cdr3_aa: CASSIASYNEQFF; cdr3_nt: TGTGCCAGTAGTATAGCTTCGTACAATGAGCAGTTCTTC
v_call: TRBV7-2; d_call: -; j_call: TRBJ1-4; clone_size: -; cdr3_aa: CASSPRRATNEKLFF; cdr3_nt: TGTGCCAGCAGCCCGCGGCGCGCAACTAATGAAAAACTGTTTTTT
v_call: TRBV7-3; d_call: -; j_call: TRBJ2-2; clone_size: -; cdr3_aa: CASSSLGLANTGELFF; cdr3_nt: TGTGCCAGCAGCTCGCTCGGACTGGCGAACACCGGGGAGCTGTTTTTT
v_call: TRBV20-1; d_call: -; j_call: TRBJ2-7; clone_size: -; cdr3_aa: CSARSAGEQYF; cdr3_nt: TGCAGTGCTAGATCTGCGGGCGAGCAGTACTTC
v_call: TRBV19; d_call: -; j_call: TRBJ2-2; clone_size: -; cdr3_aa: CAVTGFANTGELFF; cdr3_nt: TGTGCCGTCACTGGGTTCGCGAACACCGGGGAGCTGTTTTTT
v_call: TRBV5-1; d_call: -; j_call: TRBJ2-5; clone_size: -; cdr3_aa: CASSLYGAFQETQYF; cdr3_nt: TGCGCCAGCAGCTTATATGGGGCTTTTCAAGAGACCCAGTACTTC
v_call: TRBV2; d_call: -; j_call: TRBJ2-7; clone_size: once; cdr3_aa: CASSDQGTTYEQYF; cdr3_nt: TGTGCCAGCAGTGATCAGGGGACGACCTACGAGCAGTACTTC
v_call: TRBV15; d_call: -; j_call: TRBJ1-5; clone_size: -; cdr3_aa: CATSTGHNQPQHF; cdr3_nt: TGTGCCACCTCGACAGGTCACAATCAGCCCCAGCATTTT
v_call: TRBV11-2; d_call: -; j_call: TRBJ1-1; clone_size: -; cdr3_aa: CASSTTGRGTEAFF; cdr3_nt: TGTGCCAGCAGCACAACAGGGAGAGGGACTGAAGCTTTCTTT
v_call: TRBV5-1; d_call: TRBD1; j_call: TRBJ1-5; clone_size: -; cdr3_aa: CASSFNGQGNQPQHF; cdr3_nt: TGCGCCAGCAGCTTTAACGGACAGGGTAATCAGCCCCAGCATTTT
v_call: TRBV6-5; d_call: TRBD1; j_call: TRBJ2-7; clone_size: -; cdr3_aa: CASRNPGQAPYEQYF; cdr3_nt: TGTGCCAGCAGAAACCCGGGACAGGCGCCCTACGAGCAGTACTTC
v_call: TRBV5-6; d_call: -; j_call: TRBJ1-1; clone_size: -; cdr3_aa: CASSLWRGPAQAFF; cdr3_nt: TGTGCCAGCAGCTTGTGGAGGGGCCCCGCGCAAGCTTTCTTT
v_call: TRBV6-1; d_call: -; j_call: TRBJ1-4; clone_size: -; cdr3_aa: CASSEAPGQFEKLFF; cdr3_nt: TGTGCCAGCAGTGAAGCTCCGGGCCAGTTCGAAAAACTGTTTTTT
v_call: TRBV7-9; d_call: -; j_call: TRBJ1-2; clone_size: -; cdr3_aa: CASRGDLRRGYTF; cdr3_nt: TGTGCCAGCAGGGGGGATTTGAGGAGAGGCTACACCTTC
v_call: TRBV20-1; d_call: -; j_call: TRBJ1-2; clone_size: -; cdr3_aa: CSAITQGLYTF; cdr3_nt: TGCAGTGCTATAACCCAGGGACTCTACACCTTC
v_call: TRBV5-4; d_call: TRBD2; j_call: TRBJ2-5; clone_size: medium-sized; cdr3_aa: CASKAGGIQETQYF; cdr3_nt: TGTGCCAGCAAGGCGGGAGGTATTCAAGAGACCCAGTACTTC
v_call: TRBV7-2; d_call: -; j_call: TRBJ1-3; clone_size: -; cdr3_aa: CASSLNPAAGSGNTIYF; cdr3_nt: TGTGCCAGCAGCTTAAATCCGGCGGCAGGGTCTGGAAACACCATATATTTT
v_call: TRBV29-1; d_call: TRBD2; j_call: TRBJ2-1; clone_size: -; cdr3_aa: CSVDATSGGIGEQFF; cdr3_nt: TGCAGCGTTGATGCCACTAGCGGGGGAATCGGTGAGCAGTTCTTC
v_call: TRBV6-5; d_call: -; j_call: TRBJ1-2; clone_size: -; cdr3_aa: CASSYSARVTMRGYTF; cdr3_nt: TGTGCCAGCAGTTACTCGGCCCGTGTTACTATGAGGGGCTACACCTTC
v_call: TRBV10-3; d_call: -; j_call: TRBJ2-1; clone_size: -; cdr3_aa: CAISLSFVSSYNEQFF; cdr3_nt: TGTGCCATCAGTTTAAGCTTCGTAAGCTCCTACAATGAGCAGTTCTTC
v_call: TRBV19; d_call: -; j_call: TRBJ1-5; clone_size: -; cdr3_aa: CATREDRNSNQPQHF; cdr3_nt: TGTGCCACCAGGGAGGACAGAAATAGCAATCAGCCCCAGCATTTT
v_call: TRBV4-1; d_call: TRBD1; j_call: TRBJ1-2; clone_size: -; cdr3_aa: CASSQGWGRGRNGYTF; cdr3_nt: TGCGCCAGCAGCCAAGGATGGGGCAGGGGGCGAAATGGCTACACCTTC
v_call: TRBV4-2; d_call: -; j_call: TRBJ1-1; clone_size: -; cdr3_aa: CASSQVGDSYAFF; cdr3_nt: TGTGCCAGCAGCCAAGTTGGGGACTCTTATGCTTTCTTT
v_call: TRBV7-2; d_call: TRBD2; j_call: TRBJ2-2; clone_size: -; cdr3_aa: CASSFYSGSSTGELFF; cdr3_nt: TGTGCCAGCAGCTTCTATAGCGGGAGTAGCACCGGGGAGCTGTTTTTT
v_call: TRBV7-6; d_call: TRBD1; j_call: TRBJ1-2; clone_size: -; cdr3_aa: CASSPGQGVKGYTF; cdr3_nt: TGTGCCAGCAGCCCCGGACAGGGGGTAAAAGGCTACACCTTC
v_call: TRBV4-1; d_call: -; j_call: TRBJ2-3; clone_size: -; cdr3_aa: CASSLGRAPPDTQYF; cdr3_nt: TGCGCCAGCAGCCTGGGGAGAGCTCCCCCAGATACGCAGTATTTT
v_call: TRBV4-2; d_call: -; j_call: TRBJ1-1; clone_size: few; cdr3_aa: CASSPPGTPNTEAFF; cdr3_nt: TGTGCCAGCAGCCCGCCGGGGACCCCGAACACTGAAGCTTTCTTT
v_call: TRBV6-6; d_call: TRBD2; j_call: TRBJ2-3; clone_size: -; cdr3_aa: CASSSSGRTDTQYF; cdr3_nt: TGTGCCAGCAGCTCAAGCGGGAGAACAGATACGCAGTATTTT